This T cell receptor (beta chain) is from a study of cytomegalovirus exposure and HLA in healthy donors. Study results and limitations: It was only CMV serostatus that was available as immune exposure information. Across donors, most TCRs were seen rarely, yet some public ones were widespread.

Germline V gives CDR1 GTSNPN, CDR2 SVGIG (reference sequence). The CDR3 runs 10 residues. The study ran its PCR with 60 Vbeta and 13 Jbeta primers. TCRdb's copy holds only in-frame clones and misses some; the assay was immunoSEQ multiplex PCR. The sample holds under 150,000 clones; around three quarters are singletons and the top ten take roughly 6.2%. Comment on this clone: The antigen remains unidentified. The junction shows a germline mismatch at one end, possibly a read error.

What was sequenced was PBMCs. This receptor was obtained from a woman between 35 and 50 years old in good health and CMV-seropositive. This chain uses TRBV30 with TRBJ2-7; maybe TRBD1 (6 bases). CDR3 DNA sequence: TGCCCGAGGGGGTCGGGAGAGCAGTACTTC. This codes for CPRGSGEQYF.